One and the same sample provided the 20 T cell receptor beta chains below, sequenced in a study of blood T cells in healthy people across ages. A second 7 to 11 cycle PCR used barcoded and J-beta primers. TCRdb used MiXCR to reprocess the 5' RACE reads, holding one entry per CDR3 protein. The sample yields roughly 1,700,000 distinct CDR3 sequences, 25% to 30% seen once. What was sequenced was blood. The receptors were sampled from a woman aged 25-40 years in good health.

Turning to this clonotype: Just one base apart from a much larger clone, this may be a read error. The chain recombines TRBV7-2 with TRBJ2-7; D could derive from TRBD1 or TRBD2 (6 bases each). The V end lost 0 bases, the J end lost 4 bases, and 16 bases lay between the germline ends. From germline, CDR1 is SGHTA and CDR2 FQGNSA. The CDR3 runs to 16 residues. The CDR3 sequence: CASSLAGVGGTYEQYF. In DNA, the CDR3 is TGTGCCAGCAGCTTAGCCGGCGTGGGCGGGACATACGAGCAGTACTTC.

This clonotype appeared a few times. The chain carries TRBV20-1 and TRBJ2-5; D is unclear. This CDR3 comprises 11 residues. CDR1 and CDR2 (germline): DFQATT, SNEGSKA (reference sequence). The germline V and J ends were trimmed by 5 bases and 5 bases, with 9 bases remaining between them. CDR3 sequence reads: CSASLIETQYF. Written as DNA, the CDR3 is TGCAGTGCTTCACTTATCGAGACCCAGTACTTC.

This clonotype was counted between two and nine times. This sequence joins TRBV5-1 and TRBJ2-3; D is possibly TRBD1 (5 bases). The CDR3 is made up of 16 amino acids. Germline V gene data show CDR1 as SGHRS and CDR2 as YFSETQ. Trimming left V 3 bases short and J 0 bases short, with 14 bases between. This CDR3 is CASSYRQLSSTDTQYF. DNA of the CDR3: TGCGCCAGCAGCTACAGACAGCTTTCTAGCACAGATACGCAGTATTTT.

J is TRBJ2-7 and V is TRBV20-1, with TRBD1 matching over 12 bases. Germline trimming cut 3 bases from V and 7 bases from J; bases unmatched to any gene: 7. The V gene's germline CDR1 is DFQATT and CDR2 SNEGSKA (reference sequence). The CDR3 is 14 amino acids. As DNA, the CDR3 is TGCAGTGCTAGCGGGACAGGGGGCTACAATGAGCAGTACTTC. Translated: CSASGTGGYNEQYF.

With respect to this clonotype: It may be a read error: a sequence one base away is much more abundant. The chain links TRBV29-1 to TRBJ2-7; D tentatively fits TRBD1 or TRBD2 (6 bases each). Germline V gene lookup returns CDR1 SQVTM and CDR2 ANQGSEA. The CDR3 runs to 11 residues. CDR3 sequence (DNA): TGCAGCGCCGACGGGGGCGGGGATCAGTGCTTC. This sequence encodes CSADGGGDQCF.

V is TRBV29-1 and J is TRBJ2-5, with 9 positions matching TRBD1. Per germline, CDR1 SQVTM and CDR2 ANQGSEA. The CDR3 has 11 residues. The junction had 7 bases not matched to a gene; V was cut back by 6 bases and J by 11 bases. The CDR3 DNA reads TGCAGCGTGCCGGACAGGGGTGGGCAGTACTTC. The encoded protein is CSVPDRGGQYF.

Regarding this clonotype: With a much larger clone just one base away, this may be a read error. No conserved phenylalanine or tryptophan ends this CDR3, so it is likely a read error. The V and J genes are TRBV10-3 and TRBJ2-2; TRBD1 might be the D (6 bases). Germline V gene sequence: CDR1 ENHRY, CDR2 SYGVKD. The V end lost 1 base, the J end lost 5 bases, and 8 bases lay between the germline ends. This CDR3 has 14 residues. The CDR3 reads CAISEWTATGELFL. DNA for the CDR3: TGTGCCATCAGTGAGTGGACAGCTACCGGGGAGCTGTTTTTG.

This clonotype was picked up a small number of times. The rearrangement uses TRBV12-3 or TRBV12-4 and TRBJ1-1; D not certain. The V gene lost 5 bases and the J gene lost 4 bases, with 11 bases spanning the gap. The CDR3 sequence is 13 residues long. CDR3 nucleotides: TGTGCCAGCAGTACCTGGGGAGGCACTGAAGCTTTCTTT. Encoded protein: CASSTWGGTEAFF.

This clonotype was found many times. The chain couples TRBV4-1 to TRBJ2-4, with D perhaps matching TRBD1 (6 bases). Germline V gene data show CDR1 as MGHRA and CDR2 as YSYEKL. The CDR3 has 14 residues. The V gene lost 4 bases and the J gene lost 7 bases, with 14 bases spanning the gap. As DNA, the CDR3 is TGCGCCAGCAGCCCAACGGACAGCGCGAACATTCAGTACTTC. Encoded protein: CASSPTDSANIQYF.

The sample holds a few counts of this clonotype. This sequence joins TRBV10-2 and TRBJ1-2; the D is unclear. Germline V lookup: CDR1 WSHSY, CDR2 SAAADI. This CDR3 region has 13 residues. V shed 6 bases and J shed 10 bases, with 18 bases lying between them. CDR3 loop: CASSELRQSVYTF. The CDR3 DNA reads TGCGCCAGCAGCGAGCTAAGGCAGTCTGTCTACACCTTC.

There are many counts of this clonotype. This chain joins TRBV29-1 and TRBJ2-1, with 7 bases identical to TRBD2. Germline V gives CDR1 SQVTM, CDR2 ANQGSEA. The CDR3 has 10 amino acids. The CDR3 DNA sequence: TGCGGGGGGGGGAACAATGAGCAGTTCTTC. Encoded protein: CGGGNNEQFF.

Turning to this clonotype: This may be a read error, as it is one base from a much larger clone. This sequence joins TRBV4-1 and TRBJ2-7, with D tentatively TRBD2 (7 bases). The CDR3 is 14 residues long. Trimming stripped 3 bases from V and 3 bases from J, with 12 bases between. CDR1 is MGHRA and CDR2 is YSYEKL in the germline V gene. DNA for the CDR3: TGCGCCAGCAGCCATCCCGGGGGGCTCTACGAGCAGTACGTC. This gives the protein CASSHPGGLYEQYV.

This clonotype was picked up a small number of times. The V and J genes are TRBV6-2 or TRBV6-3 and TRBJ1-2; D not certain. V gave up 9 bases and J gave up 8 bases, with 19 bases separating them. Germline lookup yields CDR1 MNHEY and CDR2 SVGEGT. The CDR3 has 13 residues. As DNA, the CDR3 is TGTGCCAGTCGGGCCTCCTCCCCGGGGGGCTACACCTTC. It specifies CASRASSPGGYTF.

This clonotype was found a few times. This chain connects TRBV27 to TRBJ2-3; D is uncertain. Germline lookup yields CDR1 MNHEY and CDR2 SMNVEV (reference sequence). The length of the CDR3 is 13 residues. The germline V and J ends were trimmed by 2 bases and 14 bases, with 17 bases remaining between them. The CDR3 bases are TGTGCCAGCAGTTTACGGGCGCCAGCCAGCCCGTATTTT. Protein sequence: CASSLRAPASPYF.

This chain connects TRBV5-1 to TRBJ1-3; 7 nucleotides match TRBD1. Germline loops: CDR1 SGHRS, CDR2 YFSETQ. The CDR3 runs to 19 residues. Losses at the gene ends were 0 bases for V and 0 bases for J; bases not matched to a gene: 12. This CDR3 reads CASSLGGPGTEVSGNTIYF. The CDR3 DNA follows: TGCGCCAGCAGCTTGGGGGGTCCCGGGACAGAAGTCTCTGGAAACACCATATATTTT.

The CDR3 nucleotides are TGTGCCAGCAGCTCAAATACCGGGACACGGAACTATGGCTACACCTTC. It is translated as CASSSNTGTRNYGYTF. The J gene is TRBJ1-2, the V gene TRBV7-9, with D possibly being TRBD1 (6 bases). The length of the CDR3 is 16 residues. Trimming shortened V by 4 bases and J by 2 bases, and 17 bases separated the two germline ends. Germline CDR1 is SEHNR and CDR2 is FQNEAQ (reference sequence).

This clonotype has only a few counts. This chain connects TRBV20-1 to TRBJ2-1, with 12 bases identical to TRBD2. Per the germline V gene, CDR1 is DFQATT and CDR2 is SNEGSKA (reference sequence). The CDR3 contains 15 residues. The V and J ends lost 1 base and 4 bases, in that order; junction bases with no gene match: 2. In DNA form, the CDR3 reads TGCAGTGCTAGAGTCCTAGCGGGAGGGTACAATGAGCAGTTCTTC. It specifies CSARVLAGGYNEQFF.

This clonotype was seen a few times. This rearrangement joins TRBV20-1 to TRBJ2-5; 7 bases match TRBD2. With V trimmed by 7 bases and J by 2 bases, 7 bases remained unmatched. Germline CDR1 reads DFQATT; CDR2 reads SNEGSKA (reference sequence). The CDR3 has 13 residues. In nucleotides, the CDR3 is TGCAGTGTCTGGGGGGGGAATCAAGAGACCCAGTACTTC. Translated: CSVWGGNQETQYF.

This clonotype was counted at least ten times. The V and J genes are TRBV20-1 and TRBJ2-5; D perhaps matches TRBD2 (6 bases). Trimming stripped 0 bases from V and 5 bases from J, with 16 bases between. CDR1 is DFQATT and CDR2 is SNEGSKA in the germline V gene (reference sequence). This CDR3 spans 15 amino acids. The CDR3 loop is CSARDFGGGKETQYF. CDR3 nucleotides: TGCAGTGCTAGAGATTTTGGCGGAGGGAAGGAGACCCAGTACTTC.

The table lists this clonotype with a few counts. The CDR3 region is CASSKEEGRAYEQYF. For the CDR3, the DNA is TGTGCCAGTTCCAAGGAAGAGGGCAGGGCCTACGAGCAGTACTTC. The chain is built from TRBV19 and TRBJ2-7, with D possibly being TRBD1 or TRBD2 (5 bases each). Germline CDR1 reads LNHDA; CDR2 reads SQIVND (reference sequence). The V end lost 8 bases, the J end lost 2 bases, and 19 bases lay between the germline ends. This CDR3 has 15 residues.